The 21 T cell receptor beta chains in this list originate from one sample, sequenced in a study of blood T cells in healthy people across ages. Primers used in a second PCR of about 6 to 11 cycles were a sample-barcoded 5' primer and a J-beta primer mix. TCRdb independently ran MiXCR on the 5' RACE reads; one entry per CDR3 protein. The table records nearly 800,000 distinct CDR3 sequences, 20% to 25% of them present only once. These data were likewise used in another study, on T cells of mothers and their children.

Sequencing input: blood. These receptors originate from a boy younger than 18 in good health.

This clonotype was seen more than once but under ten times. V is TRBV7-9 and J is TRBJ2-3; D is possibly TRBD2 (7 bases). The CDR3 is 17 amino acids. CDR1 is SEHNR, CDR2 FQNEAQ, per germline (reference sequence). The germline V and J ends were trimmed by 5 bases and 2 bases, with 20 bases remaining between them. CDR3 region: CASSPRGRGGNTDTQYF. CDR3 nucleotide sequence: TGTGCCAGCAGCCCCCGGGGTAGGGGGGGAAACACAGATACGCAGTATTTT.

In its sample, this clonotype was seen a few times. This CDR3 is CASGSLAGKYEQYF. As DNA, the CDR3 is TGTGCCAGCGGATCTCTAGCGGGAAAATACGAGCAGTACTTC. V and J are TRBV6-2 or TRBV6-3 and TRBJ2-7, with 9 bases identical to TRBD2. There are 14 residues in the CDR3. The germline CDR1 and CDR2 sequences are MNHEY and SVGEGT. Trimming at V came to 8 bases and at J to 4 bases, leaving 9 bases not matched to a gene.

The CDR3: CASSPGTDIFYEQYF. DNA for the CDR3: TGTGCCAGCAGCCCCGGGACAGACATCTTCTACGAGCAGTACTTC. The V and J genes are TRBV7-9 and TRBJ2-7, with 7 bases identical to TRBD1. The CDR3 is 15 amino acids. Trimming at V came to 5 bases and at J to 3 bases, leaving 10 bases not matched to a gene. CDR1 is SEHNR, CDR2 FQNEAQ, per germline (reference sequence).

This chain joins TRBV12-3 or TRBV12-4 and TRBJ2-5, with 9 bases fitting TRBD2. V was pared by 3 bases and J by 4 bases, with 9 bases of the junction left unmatched. The CDR3 sequence is 16 residues long. CDR3 sequence reads: CASSFSFGLARETQYF. DNA for the CDR3: TGTGCCAGCAGTTTCTCCTTCGGACTAGCGAGAGAGACCCAGTACTTC.

This chain uses TRBV28 with TRBJ2-4; 8 bases are shared with TRBD1. With V trimmed by 6 bases and J by 9 bases, 19 bases remained unmatched. Germline-derived CDR1 and CDR2 are MDHEN and SYDVKM. CDR3 size: 17 residues. CDR3 DNA sequence: TGTGCCAGCAGCCTGGGGGACAGGTCTTCAGCTCTGAGCATTCAGTACTTC. Its translation is CASSLGDRSSALSIQYF.

A few counts support this clonotype. This chain links TRBV2 with TRBJ2-1, with a weak D call TRBD2 (6 bases). The CDR3 loop spans 16 amino acids. V was trimmed by 4 bases and J by 2 bases, leaving 15 bases between them. Per germline, CDR1 SNHLY and CDR2 FYNNEI. The CDR3 coding sequence is TGTGCCAGCAGTGCGTCGGTTTGGGGGGCCTACAATGAGCAGTTCTTC. Its translation: CASSASVWGAYNEQFF.

V is TRBV6-2 or TRBV6-3 and J is TRBJ2-1; TRBD1 or TRBD2 may be the D gene (5 bases each). The V gene lost 0 bases and the J gene lost 7 bases, with 22 bases spanning the gap. The CDR3 consists of 18 residues. Per germline, CDR1 MNHEY and CDR2 SVGEGT. CDR3 residues: CASSYSVYIGDGGNEQFF. The CDR3 DNA reads as TGTGCCAGCAGTTACTCAGTCTACATCGGGGACGGTGGGAATGAGCAGTTCTTC.

The chain carries TRBV10-1 and TRBJ1-4; D gene ambiguous. CDR1 is WNHNN and CDR2 is SYGVQD in the germline V gene (reference sequence). The germline V and J ends were trimmed by 3 bases and 6 bases, with 11 bases remaining between them. This CDR3 has 14 residues. Here the CDR3 DNA reads TGCGCCAGCAGTGAACGCAGGTTCGATGAAAAACTGTTTTTT. It is translated as CASSERRFDEKLFF.

Only a few counts were recorded for this clonotype. This rearrangement joins TRBV20-1 to TRBJ1-5; D is unresolved. Trimming stripped 3 bases from V and 2 bases from J, with 14 bases between. The CDR3 has 15 residues. Germline values: CDR1 DFQATT, CDR2 SNEGSKA (reference sequence). CDR3 DNA: TGCAGTGCTAGCGAACCCAGGTGGGGCAATCAGCCCCAGCATTTT. Its protein product is CSASEPRWGNQPQHF.

The J gene is TRBJ1-5, the V gene TRBV27; D remains ambiguous. The germline V gene encodes CDR1 MNHEY and CDR2 SMNVEV (reference sequence). V shed 4 bases and J shed 0 bases, with 7 bases lying between them. The CDR3 runs to 14 residues. The CDR3 sequence: CASSSTDSNQPQHF. The DNA of the CDR3 is TGTGCCAGCAGTTCCACCGATAGCAATCAGCCCCAGCATTTT.

The chain uses TRBV3-1 and TRBJ2-1; 14 bases line up with TRBD2. V was clipped by 2 bases and J by 8 bases; unmatched bases: 5. Germline assignment: CDR1 LGHDT and CDR2 YNNKEL (reference sequence). There are 16 residues in the CDR3. CDR3 loop: CASSQMTSGGAHEQFF. In DNA form, the CDR3 reads TGTGCCAGCAGCCAAATGACTAGCGGGGGGGCCCATGAGCAGTTCTTC.

The chain couples TRBV14 to TRBJ1-2; possible D gene TRBD1, 6 bases. V was cut by 2 bases and J by 6 bases, with 10 bases left in between. The germline V gene encodes CDR1 SGHDN and CDR2 FVKESK. The CDR3 length is 13 residues. CDR3 loop: CASSQTGRDGYTF. In nucleotides, the CDR3 is TGTGCCAGCAGCCAAACAGGGCGGGATGGCTACACCTTC. Using reference TRBV14 and TRBJ1-2 for the parts outside the CDR3, the full variable domain is EAGVTQFPSHSVIEKGQTVTLRCDPISGHDNLYWYRRVMGKEIKFLLHFVKESKQDESGMPNNRFLAERTGGTYSTLKVQPAELEDSGVYFCASSQTGRDGYTFGSGTRLTVV.

This clonotype was seen more than once but under ten times. V usage is TRBV29-1 and J usage is TRBJ1-5; D remains unclear. V lost 4 bases to trimming and J lost 0 bases, with 4 bases between them. The CDR3 sequence is 12 residues long. Looked up from germline, CDR1 is SQVTM and CDR2 is ANQGSEA. The CDR3 protein is CSVANSNQPQHF. The CDR3 coding sequence is TGCAGCGTTGCTAATAGCAATCAGCCCCAGCATTTT. Variable domain in full (rest from reference TRBV29-1 and TRBJ1-5): SAVISQKPSRDICQRGTSLTIQCQVDSQVTMMFWYRQQPGQSLTLIATANQGSEATYESGFVIDKFPISRPNLTFSTLTVSNMSPEDSSIYLCSVANSNQPQHFGDGTRLSIL.

This clonotype showed up just a few times. The genes are TRBV28 and TRBJ2-6, with D unclear. The length of the CDR3 is 17 residues. The V end was cut by 5 bases, the J end by 0 bases, with 14 bases between. Germline lookup yields CDR1 MDHEN and CDR2 SYDVKM. CDR3 in amino acids: CASSAFLKNSGANVLTF. The DNA for the CDR3 is TGTGCCAGCAGTGCTTTCCTGAAGAACTCTGGGGCCAACGTCCTGACTTTC.

This clonotype was found a few times. This sequence joins TRBV20-1 and TRBJ1-5; unclear D gene. CDR3 size: 14 residues. Germline CDR1 is DFQATT and CDR2 is SNEGSKA (reference sequence). The V end was cut by 6 bases, the J end by 5 bases, with 17 bases between. The CDR3 DNA follows: TGCAGTGCCCGAGGGTTTGGGAGCGATCAGCCCCAGCATTTT. Encoded protein: CSARGFGSDQPQHF.

This clonotype has more than one count but fewer than ten. The rearrangement uses TRBV7-9 and TRBJ2-3; 7 bases map to TRBD1. This CDR3 is 15 amino acids long. The V segment lost 3 bases and the J segment 3 bases; nucleotides outside the gene matches: 6. CDR1 is SEHNR, CDR2 FQNEAQ, per germline (reference sequence). For the CDR3, the DNA is TGTGCCAGCAGCTTGGATGACAGGGTTACAGATACGCAGTATTTT. This encodes CASSLDDRVTDTQYF.

The V and J genes are TRBV7-3 and TRBJ2-3; the match to TRBD2 covers 8 bases. After removal of 5 bases from V and 10 bases from J, the junction contained 14 bases not matched to a gene. Germline-derived CDR1 and CDR2 are SGHTA and FQGTGA. The CDR3 contains 15 residues. The CDR3 nucleotides are TGTGCCAGCAGCACCTCAGCGGGGGCCCCGGATCCGCAGTATTTT. It encodes CASSTSAGAPDPQYF.

This clonotype was found a few times. J is TRBJ2-7 and V is TRBV18; D not resolved. Germline CDR1 and CDR2: KGHSH and LQKENI. V lost 3 bases to trimming and J lost 2 bases, with 11 bases between them. The CDR3 extends over 14 amino acids. CDR3 sequence: CASSPEDGPYEQYF. CDR3 sequence (DNA): TGTGCCAGCTCACCGGAAGACGGGCCCTACGAGCAGTACTTC.

This clonotype was detected a few times. J is TRBJ2-5 and V is TRBV27, with D possibly matching TRBD1 (5 bases). The J call is doubtful: the DNA matches TRBJ2-7 better. Germline V gene lookup returns CDR1 MNHEY and CDR2 SMNVEV (reference sequence). The CDR3 extends over 14 amino acids. The DNA of the CDR3 is TGTGCCAGCAGTCCCCGACAGAGTGTTTACGAGCAGTACTTC. Its protein product is CASSPRQSVYEQYF.

This clonotype was recorded many times. The rearrangement uses TRBV7-9 and TRBJ2-5; D is ambiguous. The length of the CDR3 is 13 residues. CDR1 SEHNR and CDR2 FQNEAQ come from the germline V gene (reference sequence). Trimming shortened V by 5 bases and J by 5 bases, and 12 bases separated the two germline ends. For the CDR3, the DNA is TGTGCCAGCAGCGGTACATCCAGGGAGACCCAGTACTTC. This sequence encodes CASSGTSRETQYF. The entire variable domain, with the rest obtained from reference TRBV7-9 and TRBJ2-5, is as follows: DTGVSQNPRHKITKRGQNVTFRCDPISEHNRLYWYRQTLGQGPEFLTYFQNEAQLEKSRLLSDRFSAERPKGSFSTLEIQRTEQGDSAMYLCASSGTSRETQYFGPGTRLLVL.

This clonotype has a handful of counts. J is TRBJ2-1 and V is TRBV10-3, with TRBD2 matching 8 bases. This CDR3 is 15 amino acids long. Germline lookup yields CDR1 ENHRY and CDR2 SYGVKD. With 2 bases clipped from V and 3 bases from J, the junction kept 3 bases outside the gene matches. In DNA, the CDR3 is TGTGCCATCAGTGAGCCCGGGGGGGGCTACAATGAGCAGTTCTTC. It translates to CAISEPGGGYNEQFF.